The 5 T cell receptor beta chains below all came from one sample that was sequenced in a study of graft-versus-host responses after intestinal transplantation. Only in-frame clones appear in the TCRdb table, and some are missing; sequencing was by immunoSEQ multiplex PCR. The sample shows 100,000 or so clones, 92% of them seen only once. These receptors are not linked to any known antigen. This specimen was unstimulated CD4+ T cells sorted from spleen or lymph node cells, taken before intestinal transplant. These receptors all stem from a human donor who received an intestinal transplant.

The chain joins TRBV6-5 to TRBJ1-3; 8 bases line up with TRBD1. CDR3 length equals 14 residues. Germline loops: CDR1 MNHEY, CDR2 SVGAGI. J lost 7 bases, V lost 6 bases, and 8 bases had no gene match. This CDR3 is CASRDRALHNTIYF. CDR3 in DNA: TGTGCCAGCAGGGACAGGGCCCTGCATAACACCATATATTTT.

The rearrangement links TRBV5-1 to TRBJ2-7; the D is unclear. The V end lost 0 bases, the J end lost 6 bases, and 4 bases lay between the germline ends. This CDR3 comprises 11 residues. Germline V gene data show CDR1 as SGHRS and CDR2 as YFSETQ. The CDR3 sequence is CASSLDSEQYF. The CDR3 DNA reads TGCGCCAGCAGCTTGGACAGCGAGCAGTACTTC.

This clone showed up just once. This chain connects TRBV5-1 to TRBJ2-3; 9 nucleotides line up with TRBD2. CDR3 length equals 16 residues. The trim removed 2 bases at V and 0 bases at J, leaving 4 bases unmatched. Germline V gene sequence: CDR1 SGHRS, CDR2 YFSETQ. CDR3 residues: CASSLETSGSTDTQYF. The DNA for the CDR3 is TGCGCCAGCAGCTTAGAGACTAGCGGTAGCACAGATACGCAGTATTTT.

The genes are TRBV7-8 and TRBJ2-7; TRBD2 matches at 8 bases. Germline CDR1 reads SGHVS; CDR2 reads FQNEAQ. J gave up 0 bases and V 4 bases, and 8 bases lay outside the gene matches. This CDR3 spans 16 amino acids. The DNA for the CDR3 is TGTGCCAGCAGCTCTCAAGCGGGAGTCACCTCCTACGAGCAGTACTTC. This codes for CASSSQAGVTSYEQYF. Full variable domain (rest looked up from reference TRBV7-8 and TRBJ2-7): GAGVSQSPRYKVAKRGQDVALRCDPISGHVSLFWYQQALGQGPEFLTYFQNEAQLDKSGLPSDRFFAERPEGSVSTLKIQRTQQEDSAVYLCASSSQAGVTSYEQYFGPGTRLTVT.

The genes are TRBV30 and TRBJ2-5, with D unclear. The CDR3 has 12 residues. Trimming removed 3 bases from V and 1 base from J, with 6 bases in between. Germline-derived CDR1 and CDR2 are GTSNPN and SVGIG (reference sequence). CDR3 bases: TGTGCCTGGAGGGGCAGCCAAGAGACCCAGTACTTC. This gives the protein CAWRGSQETQYF. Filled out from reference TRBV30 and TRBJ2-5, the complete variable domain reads SQTIHQWPATLVQPVGSPLSLECTVEGTSNPNLYWYRQAAGRGLQLLFYSVGIGQISSEVPQNLSASRPQDRQFILSSKKLLLSDSGFYLCAWRGSQETQYFGPGTRLLVL.